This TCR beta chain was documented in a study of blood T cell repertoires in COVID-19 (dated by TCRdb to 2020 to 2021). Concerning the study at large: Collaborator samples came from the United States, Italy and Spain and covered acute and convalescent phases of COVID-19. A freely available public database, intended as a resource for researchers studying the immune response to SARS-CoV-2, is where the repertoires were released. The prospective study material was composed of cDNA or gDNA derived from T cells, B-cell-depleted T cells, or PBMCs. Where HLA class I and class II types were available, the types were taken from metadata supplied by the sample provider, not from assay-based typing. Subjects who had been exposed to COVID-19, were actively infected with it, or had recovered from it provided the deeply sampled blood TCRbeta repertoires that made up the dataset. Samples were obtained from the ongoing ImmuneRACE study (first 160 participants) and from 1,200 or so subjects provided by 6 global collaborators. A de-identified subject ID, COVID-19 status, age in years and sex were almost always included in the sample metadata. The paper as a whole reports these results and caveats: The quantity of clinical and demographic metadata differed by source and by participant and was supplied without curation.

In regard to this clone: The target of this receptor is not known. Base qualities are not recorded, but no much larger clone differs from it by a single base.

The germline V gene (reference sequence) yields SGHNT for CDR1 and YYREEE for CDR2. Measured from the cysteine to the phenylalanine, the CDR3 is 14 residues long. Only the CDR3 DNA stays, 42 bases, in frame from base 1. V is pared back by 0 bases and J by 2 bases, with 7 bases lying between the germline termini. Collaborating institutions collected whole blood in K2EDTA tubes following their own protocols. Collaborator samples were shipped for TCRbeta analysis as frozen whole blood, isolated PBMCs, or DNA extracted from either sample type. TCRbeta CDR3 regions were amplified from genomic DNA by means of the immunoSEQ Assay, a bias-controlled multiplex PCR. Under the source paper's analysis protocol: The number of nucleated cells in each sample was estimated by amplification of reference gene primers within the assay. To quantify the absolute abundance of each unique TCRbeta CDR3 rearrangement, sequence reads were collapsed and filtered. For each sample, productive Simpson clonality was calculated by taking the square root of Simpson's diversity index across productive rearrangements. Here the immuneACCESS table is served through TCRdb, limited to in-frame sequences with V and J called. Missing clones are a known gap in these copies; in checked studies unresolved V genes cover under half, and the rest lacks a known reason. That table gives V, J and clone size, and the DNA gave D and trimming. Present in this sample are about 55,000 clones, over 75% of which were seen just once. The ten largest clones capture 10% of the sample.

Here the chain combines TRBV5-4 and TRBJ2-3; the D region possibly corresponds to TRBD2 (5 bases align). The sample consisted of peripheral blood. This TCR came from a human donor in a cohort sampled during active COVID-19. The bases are TGTGCCAGCAGCTTGGAGAGGGTCACAGATACGCAGTATTTT. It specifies CASSLERVTDTQYF.